The 26 T cell receptor beta chains below come from one sample, sequenced in a study of cytomegalovirus exposure and HLA in healthy donors. The PCR ran on 60 Vbeta and 13 Jbeta primers. Assay used: immunoSEQ multiplex PCR; TCRdb lists only in-frame clones, some missing. The sample records approximately 140,000 clones, roughly 73% being singletons. Sequencing was done on a sample of PBMCs. These receptors all stem from a woman in her forties in good health and CMV-seronegative.

This clone came up once. Here the CDR3 DNA reads TGTGCCAGCACCGTACCCCCGGGAATCTATGGCTACACCTTC. It translates to CASTVPPGIYGYTF. J is TRBJ1-2 and V is TRBV7-2; D is unclear. V lost 7 bases and J lost 4, with 16 bases in between. Germline V gene sequence: CDR1 SGHTA, CDR2 FQGNSA. The CDR3 has 14 amino acids. The whole variable domain, remainder taken from reference TRBV7-2 and TRBJ1-2, is GAGVSQSPSNKVTEKGKDVELRCDPISGHTALYWYRQSLGQGLEFLIYFQGNSAPDKSGLPSDRFSAERTGGSVSTLTIQRTQQEDSAVYLCASTVPPGIYGYTFGSGTRLTVV.

The CDR3 here is CASSFLLLGQGTISYGYTF. As DNA, the CDR3 is TGTGCCAGCAGCTTTCTCCTCTTGGGACAGGGGACGATTTCGTATGGCTACACCTTC. V is TRBV7-9 and J is TRBJ1-2; 10 nucleotides line up with TRBD1. CDR3 length: 19 amino acids. Germline V gene data show CDR1 as SEHNR and CDR2 as FQNEAQ (reference sequence). J gave up 5 bases and V 3 bases, and 18 bases lay outside the gene matches.

This chain joins TRBV4-3 and TRBJ1-6, with TRBD1 matching over 8 bases. Germline CDR1 is LGHNA and CDR2 is YSLEER. Unmatched junction bases numbered 2, after V lost 0 bases and J lost 7 bases. The CDR3 contains 15 residues. The CDR3, as DNA: TGCGCCAGCAGCCAAGAGACAGGGGAAAATTCACCCCTCCACTTT. This translates into CASSQETGENSPLHF.

This clone was observed a single time. The CDR3 nucleotides are TGTGCCAGCAGCTCTAGCGGGTCTAGCACAGATACGCAGTATTTT. This sequence encodes CASSSSGSSTDTQYF. The chain uses TRBV7-3 and TRBJ2-3; TRBD2 matches 8 bases. The junction had 3 bases not matched to a gene; V was cut back by 4 bases and J by 0 bases. Germline CDR1 reads SGHTA; CDR2 reads FQGTGA. The CDR3 covers 15 residues. Complete variable domain (other parts from reference TRBV7-3 and TRBJ2-3): GAGVSQTPSNKVTEKGKYVELRCDPISGHTALYWYRQSLGQGPEFLIYFQGTGAADDSGLPNDRFFAVRPEGSVSTLKIQRTERGDSAVYLCASSSSGSSTDTQYFGPGTRLTVL.

This chain joins TRBV19 and TRBJ1-3; D is undetermined. Germline V gene data show CDR1 as LNHDA and CDR2 as SQIVND (reference sequence). The CDR3 is 13 amino acids. V dropped 9 bases and J dropped 0 bases, with 9 bases sitting between them. CDR3 in amino acids: CASSTNSGNTIYF. CDR3 DNA sequence: TGTGCCAGCAGCACTAACTCTGGAAACACCATATATTTT.

The sample holds many counts of this clone. The chain is built from TRBV19 and TRBJ1-1, with D uncertain. The CDR3 runs to 17 residues. V was shortened by 1 base and J by 0 bases, with 15 bases between the two germline ends. In germline, CDR1 is LNHDA, CDR2 SQIVND (reference sequence). The chain's CDR3 is CASSIGAGLFVNTEAFF. The CDR3 DNA follows: TGTGCCAGTAGTATAGGGGCTGGGCTATTCGTGAACACTGAAGCTTTCTTT.

The chain recombines TRBV6-5 with TRBJ2-1; D uncertain. Germline CDR1 is MNHEY and CDR2 is SVGAGI. The V gene lost 0 bases and the J gene lost 7 bases, with 7 bases spanning the gap. The CDR3 runs 13 residues. CDR3 DNA sequence: TGTGCCAGCAGTTACTCAGAGGTTAATGAGCAGTTCTTC. It translates to CASSYSEVNEQFF.

The chain recombines TRBV9 with TRBJ2-3, with 10 bases matching TRBD2. The germline CDR1 and CDR2 sequences are SGDLS and YYNGEE. The CDR3 sequence is 14 residues long. J was trimmed by 5 bases and V by 2 bases; bases with no gene match: 2. In nucleotides, the CDR3 is TGTGCCAGCAGCGTGTCTAGCGGGGGAGATACGCAGTATTTT. Translating it yields CASSVSSGGDTQYF.

The genes are TRBV27 and TRBJ1-1, with unresolved D. There are 15 residues in the CDR3. V lost 5 bases to trimming and J lost 3 bases, with 16 bases between them. In germline, CDR1 is MNHEY, CDR2 SMNVEV (reference sequence). The chain's CDR3 is CASSARAAGHTEAFF. Written as DNA, the CDR3 is TGTGCCAGCAGTGCGAGGGCCGCCGGGCACACTGAAGCTTTCTTT.

CDR3: CASSRDRNYEQYF. DNA for the CDR3: TGTGCCAGCAGCAGGGACAGGAACTACGAGCAGTACTTC. The chain carries TRBV7-6 and TRBJ2-5; 8 positions agree with TRBD1. The DNA end is a closer match to TRBJ2-7, so the J assignment may be wrong. The CDR3 length is 13 residues. Germline V CDR1 and CDR2: SGHVS, FNYEAQ.

The chain employs TRBV14 and TRBJ2-6; 8 nucleotides agree with TRBD2. Germline V gene sequence: CDR1 SGHDN, CDR2 FVKESK. CDR3 length: 17 amino acids. V was pared by 3 bases and J by 4 bases, with 8 bases of the junction left unmatched. CDR3 in DNA: TGTGCCAGCAGCCATCTCGGCGGGGGGTCCGGGGCCAACGTCCTGACTTTC. It translates to CASSHLGGGSGANVLTF.

V is TRBV6-5 and J is TRBJ1-4, with D hard to call. The CDR3 extends over 15 amino acids. Trimming shortened V by 6 bases and J by 0 bases, and 11 bases separated the two germline ends. Germline V lookup: CDR1 MNHEY, CDR2 SVGAGI. CDR3 DNA: TGTGCCAGCAGCTTGCTCGCTACAACTAATGAAAAACTGTTTTTT. Residues: CASSLLATTNEKLFF.

The chain combines TRBV6-1 with TRBJ1-1, with 7 positions matching TRBD1. After removal of 3 bases from V and 2 bases from J, the junction contained 3 bases not matched to a gene. This CDR3 is built from 14 residues. Looked up from germline, CDR1 is MNHNS and CDR2 is SASEGT. This CDR3 is CASSEWDRNTEAFF. CDR3 bases: TGTGCCAGCAGTGAGTGGGACAGAAACACTGAAGCTTTCTTT.

The gene calls are TRBV5-1 and TRBJ1-1, with 7 bases fitting TRBD1. CDR3 length: 14 amino acids. Germline CDR1 reads SGHRS; CDR2 reads YFSETQ. Trimming at V came to 1 base and at J to 6 bases, leaving 6 bases not matched to a gene. DNA for the CDR3: TGCGCCAGCAGCTTGTCTGGCAGGGGGGCTGAAGCTTTCTTT. This sequence encodes CASSLSGRGAEAFF.

The genes are TRBV5-1 and TRBJ1-5, with 7 bases aligning to TRBD1. The germline V gene has CDR1 SGHRS and CDR2 YFSETQ. After removal of 1 base from V and 4 bases from J, the junction contained 5 bases not matched to a gene. The CDR3 extends over 15 amino acids. For the CDR3, the DNA is TGCGCCAGCAGCTTGTTGCCAGGGGGTAATCAGCCCCAGCATTTT. This sequence encodes CASSLLPGGNQPQHF.

The rearrangement links TRBV15 to TRBJ1-2; D uncertain. With 0 bases removed from V and 4 bases from J, the gap between germline ends came to 12 bases. The CDR3 has 15 residues. CDR1 and CDR2 from the germline V gene are LNHNV and YYDKDF (reference sequence). The CDR3 sequence is CATSRDRLQSYGYTF. The CDR3 DNA reads as TGTGCCACCAGCAGAGATCGCCTGCAGTCCTATGGCTACACCTTC.

The chain is built from TRBV19 and TRBJ1-5, with TRBD1 identical over 9 bases. V shed 4 bases, J shed 6 bases, and the junction held 13 bases outside the gene matches. The CDR3 extends over 17 amino acids. The germline CDR1 and CDR2 sequences are LNHDA and SQIVND (reference sequence). The chain's CDR3 is CASSTVPRTGAVQPQHF. DNA of the CDR3: TGTGCCAGTAGTACCGTACCTAGGACAGGGGCGGTTCAGCCCCAGCATTTT.

This chain joins TRBV6-5 and TRBJ1-5; 7 positions match TRBD1. CDR1 is MNHEY, CDR2 SVGAGI, per germline. This CDR3 is built from 15 residues. J gave up 3 bases and V 7 bases, and 9 bases lay outside the gene matches. The CDR3 coding sequence is TGTGCCAGCACCCGGGGGACAGAGGTCAATCAGCCCCAGCATTTT. This gives the protein CASTRGTEVNQPQHF.

This chain links TRBV12-5 with TRBJ1-2; the D gene is possibly TRBD1 (5 bases). V was clipped by 0 bases and J by 2 bases, with 16 bases between them. This CDR3 is 17 amino acids long. The germline V gene has CDR1 LGHNT and CDR2 FRNRAP. As DNA, the CDR3 is TGTGCTAGTGGTTTGGTCATATTAGGGGCGATAAACTATGGCTACACCTTC. It yields the protein CASGLVILGAINYGYTF. Supplemented by reference TRBV12-5 and TRBJ1-2, the full variable domain reads DARVTQTPRHKVTEMGQEVTMRCQPILGHNTVFWYRQTMMQGLELLAYFRNRAPLDDSGMPKDRFSAEMPDATLATLKIQPSEPRDSAVYFCASGLVILGAINYGYTFGSGTRLTVV.

The rearrangement links TRBV5-4 to TRBJ2-2; no clear D. The germline gives CDR1 SGHNT, CDR2 YYREEE (reference sequence). There are 13 residues in the CDR3. V lost 0 bases, J lost 6 bases, and 6 bases lay in between. CDR3 loop: CASSLERAGELFF. Here the CDR3 DNA reads TGTGCCAGCAGCTTGGAACGGGCCGGGGAGCTGTTTTTT.

The chain uses TRBV12-2 and TRBJ1-3. TRBV12-2 is shown as a pseudogene. The CDR3 spans 17 residues. The CDR3 region is CASRLKGAVDSGNTIYF. The CDR3 DNA sequence: TGTGCAAGTCGCTTAAAAGGAGCGGTCGACTCTGGAAACACCATATATTTT.

This clone was seen a handful of times. At one end the junction does not follow the germline gene, possibly because of a read error. This chain joins TRBV4-1 and TRBJ2-2, with TRBD1 matching 7 bases. In germline, CDR1 is MGHRA, CDR2 YSYEKL. The CDR3 consists of 11 residues. The CDR3 reads CASSQAGGLFF. The CDR3 DNA follows: TGCGCCAGCAGCCAAGCAGGGGGGCTGTTTTTT.

This clone occurred a few times. The V call is TRBV4-1, the J call TRBJ1-2; D is possibly TRBD1 (5 bases). The CDR3 is 15 residues long. V lost 0 bases, J lost 4 bases, and 12 bases lay in between. From germline, CDR1 is MGHRA and CDR2 YSYEKL. The CDR3 DNA sequence: TGCGCCAGCAGCCAAGATCTAGGGCAGGGCTATGGCTACACCTTC. It specifies CASSQDLGQGYGYTF.

J is TRBJ2-3 and V is TRBV5-4; D is perhaps TRBD2 (5 bases). The CDR3 spans 15 residues. Trimming pared 2 bases from V and 3 bases from J, leaving 13 bases between. Germline CDR1 is SGHNT and CDR2 is YYREEE (reference sequence). The CDR3 loop reads CASSFNGVRTDTQYF. The CDR3 DNA sequence: TGTGCCAGCAGCTTCAACGGGGTCCGGACAGATACGCAGTATTTT.

Note on this clone: One end of the junction varies from germline; a read error may be responsible. V is TRBV29-1 and J is TRBJ2-2; 8 positions agree with TRBD1. The germline CDR1 and CDR2 sequences are SQVTM and ANQGSEA. The CDR3 extends over 16 amino acids. The CDR3 region is CSVFSRTGMNTGELLF. CDR3 nucleotides: TGCAGCGTTTTCTCACGGACAGGGATGAACACCGGGGAGCTGCTTTTT.

This clone was counted between two and nine times. The gene calls are TRBV6-5 and TRBJ1-1, with a tentative D call TRBD1 (5 bases). From germline, CDR1 is MNHEY and CDR2 SVGAGI. The length of the CDR3 is 13 residues. V dropped 7 bases and J dropped 4 bases, with 13 bases sitting between them. Here the CDR3 reads CASITYGATEAFF. The CDR3 DNA reads TGTGCCAGCATCACATATGGGGCCACTGAAGCTTTCTTT.